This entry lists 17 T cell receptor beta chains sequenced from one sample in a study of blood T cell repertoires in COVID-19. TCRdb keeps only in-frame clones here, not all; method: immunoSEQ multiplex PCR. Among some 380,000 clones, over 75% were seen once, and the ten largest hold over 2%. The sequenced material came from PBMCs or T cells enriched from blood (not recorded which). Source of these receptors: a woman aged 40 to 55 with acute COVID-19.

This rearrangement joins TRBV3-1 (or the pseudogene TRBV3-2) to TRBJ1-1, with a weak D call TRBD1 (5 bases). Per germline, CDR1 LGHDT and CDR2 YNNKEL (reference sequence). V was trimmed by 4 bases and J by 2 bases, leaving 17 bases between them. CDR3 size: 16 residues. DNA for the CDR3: TGTGCCAGCAGCCTGGGGTGGGGCCTCGTTAACACTGAAGCTTTCTTT. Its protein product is CASSLGWGLVNTEAFF.

CDR3: CGARGGSLVPNEQFF. In DNA form, the CDR3 reads TGCGGGGCGAGGGGGGGATCTTTGGTCCCCAATGAGCAGTTCTTC. This chain uses TRBV21-1 with TRBJ2-1; whether TRBD2, the table's D call, matches the DNA was not checked. TRBV21-1 is deemed a pseudogene. This CDR3 has 15 amino acids.

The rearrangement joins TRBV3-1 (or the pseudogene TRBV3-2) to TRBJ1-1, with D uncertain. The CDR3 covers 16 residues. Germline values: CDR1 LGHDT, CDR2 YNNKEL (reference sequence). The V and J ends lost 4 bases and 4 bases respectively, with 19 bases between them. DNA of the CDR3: TGTGCCAGCAGCCCCACTGGCGGGTATTCGAGCACTGAAGCTTTCTTT. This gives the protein CASSPTGGYSSTEAFF.

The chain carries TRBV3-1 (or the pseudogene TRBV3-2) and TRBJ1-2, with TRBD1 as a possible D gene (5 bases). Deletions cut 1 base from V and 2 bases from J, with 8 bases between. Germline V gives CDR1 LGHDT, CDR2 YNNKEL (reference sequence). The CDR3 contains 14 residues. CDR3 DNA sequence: TGTGCCAGCAGCCAAGTACAGGAGAACTATGGCTACACCTTC. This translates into CASSQVQENYGYTF.

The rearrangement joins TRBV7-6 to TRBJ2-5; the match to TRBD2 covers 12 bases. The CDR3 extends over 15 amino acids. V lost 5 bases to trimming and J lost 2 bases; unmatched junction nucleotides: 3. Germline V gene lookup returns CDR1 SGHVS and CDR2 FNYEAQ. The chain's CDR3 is CASSLGLAGQETQYF. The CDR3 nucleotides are TGTGCCAGCAGCCTCGGACTAGCGGGGCAAGAGACCCAGTACTTC. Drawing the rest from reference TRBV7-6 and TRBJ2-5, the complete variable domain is GAGVSQSPRYKVTKRGQDVALRCDPISGHVSLYWYRQALGQGPEFLTYFNYEAQQDKSGLPNDRFSAERPEGSISTLTIQRTEQRDSAMYRCASSLGLAGQETQYFGPGTRLLVL.

In nucleotides, the CDR3 is TGTGCCAGCACCAAGACCGGGAATAGGGATCAGCCCCAGCATTTT. Its translation: CASTKTGNRDQPQHF. The rearrangement uses TRBV21-1 and TRBJ1-5. TRBV21-1 is marked as a pseudogene. The CDR3 runs 15 residues.

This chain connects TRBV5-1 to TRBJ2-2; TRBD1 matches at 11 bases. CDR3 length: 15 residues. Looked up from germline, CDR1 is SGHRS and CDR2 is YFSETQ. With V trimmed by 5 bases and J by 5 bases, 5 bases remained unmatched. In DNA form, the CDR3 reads TGCGCCAGCAGGTCCGGGACAGGGGGAACCGGGGAGCTGTTTTTT. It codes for CASRSGTGGTGELFF. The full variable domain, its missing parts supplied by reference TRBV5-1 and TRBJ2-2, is KAGVTQTPRYLIKTRGQQVTLSCSPISGHRSVSWYQQTPGQGLQFLFEYFSETQRNKGNFPGRFSGRQFSNSRSEMNVSTLELGDSALYLCASRSGTGGTGELFFGEGSRLTVL.

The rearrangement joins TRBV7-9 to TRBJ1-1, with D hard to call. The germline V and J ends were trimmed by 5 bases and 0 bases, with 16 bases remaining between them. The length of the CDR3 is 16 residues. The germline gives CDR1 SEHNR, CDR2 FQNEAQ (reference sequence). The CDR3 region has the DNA TGTGCCAGCAGCCCGGGGAGGACGGAAATGAACACTGAAGCTTTCTTT. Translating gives CASSPGRTEMNTEAFF.

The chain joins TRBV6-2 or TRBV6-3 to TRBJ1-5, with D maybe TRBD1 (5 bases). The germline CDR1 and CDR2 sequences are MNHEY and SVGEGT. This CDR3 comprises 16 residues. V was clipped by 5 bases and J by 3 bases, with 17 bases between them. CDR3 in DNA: TGTGCCAGCAGTGCCCGAGGGAGGGACCTCAATCAGCCCCAGCATTTT. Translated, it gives CASSARGRDLNQPQHF.

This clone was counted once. The CDR3 here is CASSRTGNVVDEQYF. Here the CDR3 DNA reads TGCGCCAGCAGCCGCACAGGGAACGTGGTGGACGAGCAGTACTTC. V and J are TRBV5-1 and TRBJ2-7, with D possibly TRBD1 on 6 matching bases. This CDR3 is built from 15 residues. Germline V gene lookup returns CDR1 SGHRS and CDR2 YFSETQ. Trimming took off 4 bases at V and 5 bases at J, with 19 bases between the two ends.

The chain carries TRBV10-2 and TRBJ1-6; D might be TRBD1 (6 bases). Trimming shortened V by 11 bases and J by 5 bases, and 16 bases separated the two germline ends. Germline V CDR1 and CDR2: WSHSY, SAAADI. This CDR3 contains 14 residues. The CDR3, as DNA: TGCGCCTCAGCGGTTGGACAGAATAATTCACCCCTCCACTTT. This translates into CASAVGQNNSPLHF.

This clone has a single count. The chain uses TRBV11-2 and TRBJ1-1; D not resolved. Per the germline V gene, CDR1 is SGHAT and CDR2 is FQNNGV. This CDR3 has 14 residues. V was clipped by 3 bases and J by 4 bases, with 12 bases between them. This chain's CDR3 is CASSFIRGPTEAFF. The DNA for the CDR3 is TGTGCCAGCAGCTTCATCCGGGGTCCCACTGAAGCTTTCTTT.

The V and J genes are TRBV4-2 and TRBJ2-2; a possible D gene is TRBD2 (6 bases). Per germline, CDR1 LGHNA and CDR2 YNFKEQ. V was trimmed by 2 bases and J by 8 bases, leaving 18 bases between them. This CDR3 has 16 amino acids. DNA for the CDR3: TGTGCCAGCAGCCAAAATCGGGACTCCCGGGCGGGGGAGCTGTTTTTT. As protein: CASSQNRDSRAGELFF.

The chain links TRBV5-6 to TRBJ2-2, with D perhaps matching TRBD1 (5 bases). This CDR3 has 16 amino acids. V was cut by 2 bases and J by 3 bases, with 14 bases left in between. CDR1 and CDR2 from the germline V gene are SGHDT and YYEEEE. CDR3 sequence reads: CASSFFLGVDTGELFF. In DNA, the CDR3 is TGTGCCAGCAGCTTTTTTTTAGGGGTTGACACCGGGGAGCTGTTTTTT.

CDR3 region: CATHGGGGEETQYF. The CDR3 nucleotides are TGTGCCACCCACGGGGGCGGGGGGGAAGAGACCCAGTACTTC. The V call is TRBV19, the J call TRBJ2-5; 9 bases line up with TRBD2. The CDR3 has 14 residues. Germline V gene lookup returns CDR1 LNHDA and CDR2 SQIVND (reference sequence). The trim removed 10 bases at V and 3 bases at J, leaving 9 bases unmatched.

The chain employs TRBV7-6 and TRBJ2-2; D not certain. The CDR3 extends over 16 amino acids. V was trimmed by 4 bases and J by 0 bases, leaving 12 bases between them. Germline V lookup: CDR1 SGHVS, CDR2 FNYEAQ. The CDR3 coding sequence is TGTGCCAGCAGCTCCTACAGCCTCTCGAACACCGGGGAGCTGTTTTTT. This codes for CASSSYSLSNTGELFF.

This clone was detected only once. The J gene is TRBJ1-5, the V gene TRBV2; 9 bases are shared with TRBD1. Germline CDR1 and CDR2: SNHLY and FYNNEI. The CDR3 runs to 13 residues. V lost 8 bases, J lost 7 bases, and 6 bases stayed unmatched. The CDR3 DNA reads TGTGCCAGCGGGGGGACAGGGAGGCAGCCCCAGCATTTT. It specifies CASGGTGRQPQHF.